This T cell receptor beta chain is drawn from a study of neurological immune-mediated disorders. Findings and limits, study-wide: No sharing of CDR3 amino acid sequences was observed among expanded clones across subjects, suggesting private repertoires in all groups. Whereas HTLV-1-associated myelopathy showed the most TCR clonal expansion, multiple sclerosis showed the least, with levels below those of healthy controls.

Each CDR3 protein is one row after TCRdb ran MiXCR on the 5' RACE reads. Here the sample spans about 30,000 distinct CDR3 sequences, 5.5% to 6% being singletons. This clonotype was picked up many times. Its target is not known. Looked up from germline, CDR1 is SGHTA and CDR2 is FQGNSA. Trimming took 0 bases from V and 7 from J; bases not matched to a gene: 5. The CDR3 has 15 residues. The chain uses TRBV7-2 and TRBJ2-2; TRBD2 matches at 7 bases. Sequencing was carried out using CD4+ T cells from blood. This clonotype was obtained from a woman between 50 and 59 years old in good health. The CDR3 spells CASSLAASSGGELFF. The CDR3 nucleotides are TGTGCCAGCAGCTTAGCGGCCTCTAGCGGCGGGGAGCTGTTTTTT.